This T cell receptor (beta chain) was retrieved from a study of breast tumors, draining lymph nodes, adjacent tissues. One entry per CDR3 protein results from TCRdb running MiXCR on the multiplex PCR reads. The sample holds 200,000 to 250,000 distinct CDR3 sequences, approximately 36% seen once. Germline-derived CDR1 and CDR2 are SSHAT and FNYEAQ (reference sequence). CDR3 length equals 14 residues. Axillary draining lymph nodes of breast cancer patients supplied the node samples. Notes on the study in general: Luminal-like breast cancer showed significantly higher tumor–nontumor repertoire similarity than basal-like. Findings are consistent with lymph node origin and intratumoral expansion of most tumor T cells. Tumor TCR diversity was below lymph nodes but above nontumor tissue.

As concerns this clonotype: Its cognate antigen is unknown. At one end the junction does not follow the germline gene, possibly because of a read error.

This clonotype originated in a female donor with breast cancer. Some clones in this sample may be carry-over from other donors' samples. Sequenced: axillary lymph node tissue. The chain couples TRBV7-7 to TRBJ2-5, with 8 bases aligning to TRBD1. CDR3: CASSLRQGLGTQYF. CDR3 coding DNA: TGTGCTAGCAGCTTAAGACAGGGGTTGGGGACCCAGTACTTC.